One and the same sample provided the 15 T cell receptor beta chains below, sequenced in a study of identical twins. TCRdb re-analysed the 5' RACE reads in MiXCR, keeping a single row per CDR3 protein. The table records hundreds of thousands of distinct CDR3 sequences, over 5% of them present only once. Sequenced sample: naive T cells sorted from blood. The origin of the receptors is a man aged 18 to 30 in good health.

Of note for this clonotype: With a much larger clone just one base away, this may be a read error. Likely a read error: the CDR3 ends without its conserved phenylalanine or tryptophan. The chain joins TRBV5-1 to TRBJ2-1; unclear D gene. The V gene lost 0 bases and the J gene lost 6 bases, with 10 bases spanning the gap. The V gene's germline CDR1 is SGHRS and CDR2 YFSETQ. The CDR3 covers 14 residues. The CDR3 DNA is TGCGCCAGCAGCTTGGGAGGTCCCGTCAATGAGCAGTTCTCC. Amino acids: CASSLGGPVNEQFS.

This clonotype was recorded at least ten times. The V gene is TRBV9, the J gene TRBJ2-1; D not certain. Germline loops: CDR1 SGDLS, CDR2 YYNGEE. V lost 4 bases and J 8 bases, leaving 13 bases between the germline ends. The CDR3 runs to 13 residues. The CDR3 DNA reads TGTGCCAGCAGCTCGCCTCCCGTCGATGAGCAGTTCTTC. It specifies CASSSPPVDEQFF.

This clonotype was seen only a few times. The chain combines TRBV25-1 with TRBJ2-3; 12 bases map to TRBD2. Per germline, CDR1 MGHDK and CDR2 SYGVNS. This CDR3 contains 19 residues. V was clipped by 5 bases and J by 0 bases; unmatched bases: 12. CDR3 sequence (DNA): TGTGCCAGCAGTTCTACTAGCGGGAGGCATCCTACTAGCACAGATACGCAGTATTTT. Amino acid sequence: CASSSTSGRHPTSTDTQYF.

This CDR3 is CASSLGQGTSYEQYF. In DNA, the CDR3 is TGTGCCAGCAGCTTAGGGCAGGGCACCTCCTACGAGCAGTACTTC. The J gene is TRBJ2-7, the V gene TRBV7-6; TRBD1 might be the D (5 bases). V was trimmed by 1 base and J by 0 bases, leaving 10 bases between them. The CDR3 extends over 15 amino acids. Germline V lookup: CDR1 SGHVS, CDR2 FNYEAQ.

This clonotype was picked up a small number of times. The V call is TRBV10-2, the J call TRBJ2-7; D ambiguous. The CDR3 covers 15 residues. From germline, CDR1 is WSHSY and CDR2 SAAADI. The V and J ends lost 6 bases and 2 bases respectively, with 17 bases between them. The CDR3 coding sequence is TGCGCCAGCAGCTCTCTAGGCAGGCAACCCTACGAGCAGTACGTC. Its translation is CASSSLGRQPYEQYV.

The sample holds a few counts of this clonotype. This sequence joins TRBV6-1 and TRBJ2-7; TRBD2 matches at 16 bases. This CDR3 is built from 19 residues. V trimming: 6 bases; J trimming: 0 bases; junction bases outside the gene matches: 11. Germline CDR1 and CDR2: MNHNS and SASEGT. The CDR3 DNA reads as TGTGCCAGCAGATTTACCGGGACTAGCGGGAGGGCCCTCTCCTACGAGCAGTACTTC. Its protein product is CASRFTGTSGRALSYEQYF.

This clonotype occurred a few times. The chain employs TRBV9 and TRBJ1-3, with 9 positions matching TRBD1. CDR3 length: 17 amino acids. V shed 0 bases and J 0 bases; nucleotides not matched to a gene: 4. CDR1 and CDR2 from the germline V gene are SGDLS and YYNGEE. The CDR3 region has the DNA TGTGCCAGCAGCGTAGGGGGACAGGGATTCTCTGGAAACACCATATATTTT. Translated, it gives CASSVGGQGFSGNTIYF. The full variable domain, its missing parts supplied by reference TRBV9 and TRBJ1-3, is DSGVTQTPKHLITATGQRVTLRCSPRSGDLSVYWYQQSLDQGLQFLIQYYNGEERAKGNILERFSAQQFPDLHSELNLSSLELGDSALYFCASSVGGQGFSGNTIYFGEGSWLTVV.

This clonotype showed up just a few times. This chain links TRBV9 with TRBJ2-2; 7 bases line up with TRBD2. V lost 2 bases to trimming and J lost 0 bases; unmatched junction nucleotides: 4. Germline loops: CDR1 SGDLS, CDR2 YYNGEE. The CDR3 totals 16 residues. The CDR3 loop is CASSVWEGANTGELFF. CDR3 nucleotide sequence: TGTGCCAGCAGCGTCTGGGAGGGAGCGAACACCGGGGAGCTGTTTTTT.

Concerning this clonotype: Being one base from a much bigger clone, this may be a read error. This chain uses TRBV7-2 with TRBJ1-5; TRBD1 might be the D (6 bases). V dropped 3 bases and J dropped 0 bases, with 18 bases sitting between them. The germline V gene has CDR1 SGHTA and CDR2 FQGNSA. The CDR3 is 18 amino acids. The CDR3 spells CASSFALQGHCSNQPQHF. In DNA, the CDR3 is TGTGCCAGCAGCTTCGCCCTACAGGGCCATTGTAGCAATCAGCCCCAGCATTTT.

The J gene is TRBJ2-1, the V gene TRBV29-1; D ambiguous. The CDR3 consists of 15 residues. Deletions cut 2 bases from V and 3 bases from J, with 14 bases between. The V gene's germline CDR1 is SQVTM and CDR2 ANQGSEA. This CDR3 reads CSVESSRVLYNEQFF. The DNA of the CDR3 is TGCAGCGTTGAAAGTTCAAGAGTGCTCTACAATGAGCAGTTCTTC.

This clonotype showed up many times. The chain carries TRBV28 and TRBJ2-7, with D possibly TRBD2 on 5 matching bases. Germline V gene sequence: CDR1 MDHEN, CDR2 SYDVKM. The V end lost 6 bases, the J end lost 2 bases, and 14 bases lay between the germline ends. The length of the CDR3 is 14 residues. The CDR3 DNA follows: TGTGCCAGCAGCGAAATAGCGCCCACCTACGAGCAGTACTTC. Encoded protein: CASSEIAPTYEQYF.

This clonotype was counted at least ten times. The chain recombines TRBV29-1 with TRBJ2-1; maybe TRBD2 (6 bases). Trimming cost V 5 bases and J 0 bases, with 8 bases left between them. The CDR3 is 13 residues long. The V gene's germline CDR1 is SQVTM and CDR2 ANQGSEA. CDR3 protein: CSVHGSSYNEQFF. CDR3 sequence (DNA): TGCAGCGTTCACGGGAGCTCCTACAATGAGCAGTTCTTC.

This clonotype was picked up a small number of times. The J gene is TRBJ2-5, the V gene TRBV28, with 7 bases fitting TRBD1. The germline V gene encodes CDR1 MDHEN and CDR2 SYDVKM. V trimming: 6 bases; J trimming: 1 base; junction bases outside the gene matches: 5. CDR3 size: 14 residues. In nucleotides, the CDR3 is TGTGCCAGCAGAACGACAGGGATCCAAGAGACCCAGTACTTC. Translated, it gives CASRTTGIQETQYF.

The chain has TRBV5-1 and TRBJ2-2; TRBD2 agrees at 15 bases. CDR3 size: 17 residues. Germline V gene sequence: CDR1 SGHRS, CDR2 YFSETQ. Trimming removed 4 bases from V and 2 bases from J; junction bases left unmatched: 3. The CDR3 DNA reads TGCGCCAGCAGCGGGGGACTAGCGGGAGGCAACACCGGGGAGCTGTTTTTT. Its translation is CASSGGLAGGNTGELFF.

This clonotype was seen ten or more times. The chain links TRBV29-1 to TRBJ2-1, with 9 bases fitting TRBD1. This CDR3 spans 13 amino acids. CDR1 is SQVTM, CDR2 ANQGSEA, per germline. Trimming removed 5 bases from V and 5 bases from J; junction bases left unmatched: 4. The CDR3 protein is CSVNWDRDNEQFF. CDR3 coding DNA: TGCAGCGTTAACTGGGACAGGGACAATGAGCAGTTCTTC.